This T cell receptor beta chain was captured in a study of shared clonotypes between healthy human individuals. Overall study context: Three CD4 naive, three CD4 memory, two CD8 naive and one CD8 memory plate were used per donor.

Profiling relied on immunoSEQ multiplex PCR, and the TCRdb table lists in-frame clones only, not all of them. The table includes a few hundred thousand clones, 70% to 75% detected once. Study-level findings and limits: Only a few donors were included, so the genetic and exposure-history diversity represented was limited. Tissues were not sampled, only blood, and their repertoires likely differ.

There are a few counts of this clone. Its antigen is still unknown. From germline, CDR1 is MGHDK and CDR2 SYGVNS. J lost 4 bases, V lost 7 bases, and 13 bases had no gene match. The CDR3 is 17 amino acids. This receptor was obtained from a man aged 30 to 45 in good health. The sequencing input was memory CD4+ T cells sorted from blood. Subset denoted: CD45RA-negative fraction. The chain couples TRBV25-1 to TRBJ2-1, with 10 positions matching TRBD1. CDR3 DNA sequence: TGTGCCAGCACCAGGACAGGGGGGACAAAAACTTACAATGAGCAGTTCTTC. Protein: CASTRTGGTKTYNEQFF.